The 12 T cell receptor beta chains given below trace back to one sample, sequenced in a study of blood T cells in healthy people across ages. Then a second PCR, running about 6 to 11 cycles, was carried out with a sample-barcoded 5' primer and a J-beta primer mix. TCRdb reprocessed the 5' RACE reads with MiXCR, giving one entry per CDR3 protein. The sample shows around 1,700,000 distinct CDR3 sequences, 28% of them seen only once. The material sequenced was blood. These receptors came from a woman younger than 45 in good health.

This clonotype was counted many times. The rearrangement joins TRBV28 to TRBJ2-7; no clear D. This CDR3 has 14 amino acids. CDR1 and CDR2 from the germline V gene are MDHEN and SYDVKM. The V gene lost 5 bases and the J gene lost 2 bases, with 13 bases spanning the gap. The CDR3 sequence is CASSRVRGPYEQYF. DNA of the CDR3: TGTGCCAGCAGTAGGGTTAGAGGTCCCTACGAGCAGTACTTC.

Points on this clonotype: One end of the junction is discordant with germline, which a read error may explain. The genes are TRBV6-6 and TRBJ1-5; tentatively, D is TRBD1 (5 bases). Per the germline V gene, CDR1 is MNHNY and CDR2 is SVGAGI (reference sequence). The length of the CDR3 is 13 residues. The CDR3 DNA sequence: TGTGCCAGCAAAGGACAAGGCAATCAGCTCCAGCATTTT. Encoded protein: CASKGQGNQLQHF.

This clonotype occurred many times. The V gene is TRBV29-1, the J gene TRBJ2-1; D not resolved. This CDR3 has 12 residues. The V gene lost 4 bases and the J gene lost 4 bases, with 8 bases spanning the gap. Looked up from germline, CDR1 is SQVTM and CDR2 is ANQGSEA. The CDR3 region has the DNA TGCAGCGTTGGTCGGCAGTACAATGAGCAGTTCTTC. It specifies CSVGRQYNEQFF.

This clonotype has at least ten counts. The chain combines TRBV12-3 or TRBV12-4 with TRBJ2-7; D ambiguous. The V and J ends lost 3 bases and 7 bases respectively, with 10 bases between them. The CDR3 loop spans 12 amino acids. In DNA, the CDR3 is TGTGCCAGCAGTTTCGACCTGGGAGAGCAGTACTTC. Amino acid sequence: CASSFDLGEQYF.

This clonotype was seen a few times. This chain connects TRBV9 to TRBJ2-7, with TRBD1 matching over 9 bases. Germline V gene sequence: CDR1 SGDLS, CDR2 YYNGEE. Germline trimming cut 0 bases from V and 4 bases from J; bases unmatched to any gene: 5. The CDR3 is 15 amino acids. The CDR3 region is CASSVAGQGIYEQYF. The DNA for the CDR3 is TGTGCCAGCAGCGTAGCCGGACAGGGGATATACGAGCAGTACTTC.

There are a few counts of this clonotype. V usage is TRBV29-1 and J usage is TRBJ2-5; no clear D. Germline V gene sequence: CDR1 SQVTM, CDR2 ANQGSEA. The CDR3 extends over 13 amino acids. Trimming took 5 bases from V and 1 from J, leaving 11 bases between them. CDR3 sequence: CSVPRDAQETQYF. CDR3 DNA sequence: TGCAGCGTTCCTAGAGACGCCCAAGAGACCCAGTACTTC.

This clonotype was observed a handful of times. The chain links TRBV30 to TRBJ1-2, with D unresolved. The CDR3 is 11 amino acids. The germline CDR1 and CDR2 sequences are GTSNPN and SVGIG (reference sequence). V shed 5 bases and J shed 4 bases, with 8 bases lying between them. CDR3 nucleotide sequence: TGTGCCTGGTGGTCAGGCTATGGCTACACCTTC. Translation: CAWWSGYGYTF.

Worth noting for this clonotype: A clone one base away is much larger, so this may be a read error. V usage is TRBV29-1 and J usage is TRBJ2-1; no reliable D call. Germline V CDR1 and CDR2: SQVTM, ANQGSEA. CDR3 length: 11 amino acids. V was pared by 4 bases and J by 7 bases, with 8 bases between. The CDR3 DNA is TGCAGCGTTGTAAGAATTAATGAGCAGTTCTTC. Amino acid sequence: CSVVRINEQFF.

Many counts were recorded for this clonotype. The V gene is TRBV20-1, the J gene TRBJ2-4, with D possibly being TRBD1 or TRBD2 (5 bases each). CDR1 and CDR2 (germline): DFQATT, SNEGSKA (reference sequence). This CDR3 is built from 13 residues. The germline V and J ends were trimmed by 3 bases and 3 bases, with 9 bases remaining between them. CDR3 in amino acids: CSARRGNKNIQYF. CDR3 DNA sequence: TGCAGTGCTAGGAGGGGCAACAAAAACATTCAGTACTTC.

V and J are TRBV12-3 or TRBV12-4 and TRBJ1-1, with D maybe TRBD1 (5 bases). The CDR3 is 13 residues long. Trimming cost V 3 bases and J 9 bases, with 14 bases left between them. The DNA of the CDR3 is TGTGCCAGCAGTTTGAGGGGAGCACTGAAAGCTTTCTTT. It specifies CASSLRGALKAFF.

The V and J genes are TRBV5-5 and TRBJ1-1; D uncertain. Germline CDR1 SGHKS, CDR2 YYEKEE (reference sequence). Between the trimmed V and J ends, which lost 4 bases and 6 bases, there was a span of 16 bases. This CDR3 has 14 amino acids. The CDR3: CASSLPHAAAEAFF. CDR3 bases: TGTGCCAGCAGCCTACCACACGCTGCGGCTGAAGCTTTCTTT.

This clonotype was seen a handful of times. The gene calls are TRBV7-2 and TRBJ2-3; TRBD1 or TRBD2 may be the D gene (5 bases each). V was pared by 4 bases and J by 2 bases, with 16 bases between. There are 16 residues in the CDR3. Germline CDR1 SGHTA, CDR2 FQGNSA. In DNA form, the CDR3 reads TGTGCCAGCAGCTCTAGGTCTTTTGGGACCACAGATACGCAGTATTTT. This gives the protein CASSSRSFGTTDTQYF. The variable domain in full, completed from reference TRBV7-2 and TRBJ2-3, reads GAGVSQSPSNKVTEKGKDVELRCDPISGHTALYWYRQSLGQGLEFLIYFQGNSAPDKSGLPSDRFSAERTGGSVSTLTIQRTQQEDSAVYLCASSSRSFGTTDTQYFGPGTRLTVL.